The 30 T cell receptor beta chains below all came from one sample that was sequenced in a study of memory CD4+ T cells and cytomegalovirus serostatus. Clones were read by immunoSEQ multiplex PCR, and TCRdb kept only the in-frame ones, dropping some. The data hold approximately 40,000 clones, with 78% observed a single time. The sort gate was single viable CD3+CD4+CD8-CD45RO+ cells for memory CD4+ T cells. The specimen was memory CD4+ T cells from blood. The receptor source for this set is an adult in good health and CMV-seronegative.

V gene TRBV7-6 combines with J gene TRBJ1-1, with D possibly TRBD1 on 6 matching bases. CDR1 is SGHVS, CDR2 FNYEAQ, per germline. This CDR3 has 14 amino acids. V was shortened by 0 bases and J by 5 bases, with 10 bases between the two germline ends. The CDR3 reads CASSLAGGRTEAFF. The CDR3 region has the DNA TGTGCCAGCAGCTTAGCAGGGGGGAGGACTGAAGCTTTCTTT.

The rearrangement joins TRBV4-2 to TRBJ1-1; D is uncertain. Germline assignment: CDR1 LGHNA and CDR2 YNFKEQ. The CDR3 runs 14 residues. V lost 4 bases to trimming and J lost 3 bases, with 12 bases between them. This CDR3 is CASSRPGSHTEAFF. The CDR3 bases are TGTGCCAGCAGCCGGCCGGGCAGCCACACTGAAGCTTTCTTT.

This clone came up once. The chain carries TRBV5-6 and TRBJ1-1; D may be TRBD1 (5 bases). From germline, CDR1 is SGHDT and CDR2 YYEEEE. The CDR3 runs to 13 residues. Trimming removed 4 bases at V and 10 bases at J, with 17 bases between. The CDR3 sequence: CASSPGTGEVAFF. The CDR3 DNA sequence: TGTGCCAGCAGCCCCGGGACCGGGGAAGTAGCTTTCTTT.

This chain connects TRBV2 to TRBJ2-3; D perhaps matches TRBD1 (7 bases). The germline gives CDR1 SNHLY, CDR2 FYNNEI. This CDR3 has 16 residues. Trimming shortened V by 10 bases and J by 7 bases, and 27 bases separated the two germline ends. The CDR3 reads CANTLGWRGLKNTQYF. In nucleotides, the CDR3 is TGTGCCAACACCCTCGGCTGGAGGGGGCTTAAGAATACGCAGTATTTT.

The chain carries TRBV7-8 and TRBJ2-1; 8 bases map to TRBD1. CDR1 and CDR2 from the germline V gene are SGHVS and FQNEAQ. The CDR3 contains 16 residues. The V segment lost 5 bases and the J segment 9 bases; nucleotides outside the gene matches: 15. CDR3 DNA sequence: TGTGCCAGCAGCCAGCGCCCCGGGACAGGTCAAGGTGAGCAGTTCTTC. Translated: CASSQRPGTGQGEQFF.

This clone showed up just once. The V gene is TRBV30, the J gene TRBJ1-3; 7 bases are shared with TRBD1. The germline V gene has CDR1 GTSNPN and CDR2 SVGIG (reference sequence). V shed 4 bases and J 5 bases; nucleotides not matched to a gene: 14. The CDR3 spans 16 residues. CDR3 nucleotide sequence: TGTGCCTGGACCAAGGGGGCAGGGGGGTCCCGAAACACCATATATTTT. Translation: CAWTKGAGGSRNTIYF.

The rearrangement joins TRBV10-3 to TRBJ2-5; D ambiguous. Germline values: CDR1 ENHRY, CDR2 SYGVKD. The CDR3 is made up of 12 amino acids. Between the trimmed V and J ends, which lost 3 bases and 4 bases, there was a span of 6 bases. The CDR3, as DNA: TGTGCCATCAGTGAAAAGAGAGAGACCCAGTACTTC. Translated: CAISEKRETQYF.

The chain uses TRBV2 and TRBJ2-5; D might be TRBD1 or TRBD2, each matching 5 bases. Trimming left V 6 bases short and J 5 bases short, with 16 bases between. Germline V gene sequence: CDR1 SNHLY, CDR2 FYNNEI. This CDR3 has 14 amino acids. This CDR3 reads CASSPLGVGETQYF. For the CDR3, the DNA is TGTGCCAGCAGCCCCCTGGGGGTTGGTGAGACCCAGTACTTC.

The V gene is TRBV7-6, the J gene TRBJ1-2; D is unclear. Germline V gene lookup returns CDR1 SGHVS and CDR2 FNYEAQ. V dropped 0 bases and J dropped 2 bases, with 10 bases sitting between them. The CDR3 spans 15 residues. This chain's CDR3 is CASSLAGNGNYGYTF. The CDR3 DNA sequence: TGTGCCAGCAGCTTAGCGGGTAACGGAAACTATGGCTACACCTTC.

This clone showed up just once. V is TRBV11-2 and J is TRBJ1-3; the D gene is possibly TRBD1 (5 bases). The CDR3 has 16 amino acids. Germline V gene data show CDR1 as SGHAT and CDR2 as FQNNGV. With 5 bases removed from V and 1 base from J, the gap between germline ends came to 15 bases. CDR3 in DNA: TGTGCCAGCAGCCTAAAATTTGACAGTTCTGGAAACACCATATATTTT. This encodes CASSLKFDSSGNTIYF.

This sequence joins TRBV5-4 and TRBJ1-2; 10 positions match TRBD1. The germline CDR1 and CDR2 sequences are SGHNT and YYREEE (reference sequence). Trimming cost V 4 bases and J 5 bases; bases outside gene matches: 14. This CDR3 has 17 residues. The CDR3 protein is CASSNEEGRDRGYGYTF. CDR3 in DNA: TGTGCCAGCAGCAACGAAGAGGGCCGGGACAGGGGATATGGCTACACCTTC. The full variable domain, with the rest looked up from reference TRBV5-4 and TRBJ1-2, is ETGVTQSPTHLIKTRGQQVTLRCSSQSGHNTVSWYQQALGQGPQFIFQYYREEENGRGNFPPRFSGLQFPNYSSELNVNALELDDSALYLCASSNEEGRDRGYGYTFGSGTRLTVV.

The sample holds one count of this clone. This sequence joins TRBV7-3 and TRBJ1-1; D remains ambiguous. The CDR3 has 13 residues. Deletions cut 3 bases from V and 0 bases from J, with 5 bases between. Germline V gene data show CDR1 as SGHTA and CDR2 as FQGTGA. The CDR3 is CASSLRMNTEAFF. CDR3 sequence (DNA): TGTGCCAGCAGCTTGCGGATGAACACTGAAGCTTTCTTT.

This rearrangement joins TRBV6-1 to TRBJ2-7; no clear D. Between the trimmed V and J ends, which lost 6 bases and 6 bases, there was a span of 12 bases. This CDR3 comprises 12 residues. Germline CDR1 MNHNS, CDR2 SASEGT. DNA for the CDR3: TGTGCCAGCAGCCGGAGAACGATCGAGCAGTACTTC. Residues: CASSRRTIEQYF.

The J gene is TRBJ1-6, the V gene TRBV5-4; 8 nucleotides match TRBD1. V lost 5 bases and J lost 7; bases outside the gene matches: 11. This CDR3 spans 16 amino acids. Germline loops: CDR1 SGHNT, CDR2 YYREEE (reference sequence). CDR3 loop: CASRRKQGAYNSPLHF. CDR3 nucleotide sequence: TGTGCCAGCAGAAGAAAGCAGGGGGCTTACAATTCACCCCTCCACTTT.

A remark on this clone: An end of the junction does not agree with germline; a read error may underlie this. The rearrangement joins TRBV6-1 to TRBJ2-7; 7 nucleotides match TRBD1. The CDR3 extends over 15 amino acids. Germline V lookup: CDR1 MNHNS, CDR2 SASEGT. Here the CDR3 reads CASSAGTGASYEQYF. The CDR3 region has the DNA TGTGCCAGCAGTGCGGGCACAGGGGCTTCCTATGAGCAGTACTTC.

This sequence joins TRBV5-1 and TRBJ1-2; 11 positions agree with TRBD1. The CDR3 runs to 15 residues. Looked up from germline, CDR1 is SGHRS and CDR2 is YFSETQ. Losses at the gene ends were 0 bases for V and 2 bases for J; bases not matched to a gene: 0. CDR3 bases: TGCGCCAGCAGCTTGGGGACAGGGGGCAACTATGGCTACACCTTC. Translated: CASSLGTGGNYGYTF.

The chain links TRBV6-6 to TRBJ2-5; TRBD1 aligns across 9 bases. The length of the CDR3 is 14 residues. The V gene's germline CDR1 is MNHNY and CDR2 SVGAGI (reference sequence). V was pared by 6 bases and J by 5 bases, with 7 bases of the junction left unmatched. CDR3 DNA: TGTGCCAGCAGCGGGACAGGGTCTGTTGAGACCCAGTACTTC. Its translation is CASSGTGSVETQYF.

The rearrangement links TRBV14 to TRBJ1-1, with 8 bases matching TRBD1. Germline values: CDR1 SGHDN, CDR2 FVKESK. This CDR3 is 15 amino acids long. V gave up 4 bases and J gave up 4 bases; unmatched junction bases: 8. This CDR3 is CASSRRTGRATEAFF. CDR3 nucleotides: TGTGCCAGCAGCCGCAGGACAGGGCGGGCCACTGAAGCTTTCTTT.

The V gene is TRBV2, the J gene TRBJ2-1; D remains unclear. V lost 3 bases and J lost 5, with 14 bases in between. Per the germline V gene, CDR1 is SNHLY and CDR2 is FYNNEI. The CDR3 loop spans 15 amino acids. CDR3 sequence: CASSESTLPNNEQFF. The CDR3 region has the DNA TGTGCCAGCAGTGAGAGTACCTTACCTAACAATGAGCAGTTCTTC. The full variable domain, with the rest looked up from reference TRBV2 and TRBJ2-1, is EPEVTQTPSHQVTQMGQEVILRCVPISNHLYFYWYRQILGQKVEFLVSFYNNEISEKSEIFDDQFSVERPDGSNFTLKIRSTKLEDSAMYFCASSESTLPNNEQFFGPGTRLTVL.

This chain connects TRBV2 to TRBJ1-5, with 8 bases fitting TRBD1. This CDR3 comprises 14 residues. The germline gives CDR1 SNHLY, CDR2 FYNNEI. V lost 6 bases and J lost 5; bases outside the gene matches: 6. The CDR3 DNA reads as TGTGCCAGCAGCCGACAGGGGTACGATCAGCCCCAGCATTTT. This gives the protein CASSRQGYDQPQHF. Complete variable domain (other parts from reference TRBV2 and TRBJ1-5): EPEVTQTPSHQVTQMGQEVILRCVPISNHLYFYWYRQILGQKVEFLVSFYNNEISEKSEIFDDQFSVERPDGSNFTLKIRSTKLEDSAMYFCASSRQGYDQPQHFGDGTRLSIL.

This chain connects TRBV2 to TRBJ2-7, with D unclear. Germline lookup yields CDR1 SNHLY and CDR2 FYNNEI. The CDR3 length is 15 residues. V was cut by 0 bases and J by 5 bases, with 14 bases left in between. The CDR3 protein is CASSEAHKVWHEQYF. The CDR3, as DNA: TGTGCCAGCAGTGAAGCGCACAAGGTCTGGCACGAGCAGTACTTC.

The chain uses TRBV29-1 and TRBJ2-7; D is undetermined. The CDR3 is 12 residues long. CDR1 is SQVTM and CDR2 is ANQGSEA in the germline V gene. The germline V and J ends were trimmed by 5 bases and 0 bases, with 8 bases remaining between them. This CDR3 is CSVKDTSYEQYF. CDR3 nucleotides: TGCAGCGTTAAGGATACCTCCTACGAGCAGTACTTC.

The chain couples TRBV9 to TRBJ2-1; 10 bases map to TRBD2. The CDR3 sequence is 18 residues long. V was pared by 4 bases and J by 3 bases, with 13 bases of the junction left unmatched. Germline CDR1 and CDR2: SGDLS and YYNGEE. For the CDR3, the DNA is TGTGCCAGCAGCTTAAATCCTAGCGGGGGCCTCTACTACAATGAGCAGTTCTTC. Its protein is CASSLNPSGGLYYNEQFF. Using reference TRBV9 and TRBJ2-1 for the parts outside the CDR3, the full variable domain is DSGVTQTPKHLITATGQRVTLRCSPRSGDLSVYWYQQSLDQGLQFLIQYYNGEERAKGNILERFSAQQFPDLHSELNLSSLELGDSALYFCASSLNPSGGLYYNEQFFGPGTRLTVL.

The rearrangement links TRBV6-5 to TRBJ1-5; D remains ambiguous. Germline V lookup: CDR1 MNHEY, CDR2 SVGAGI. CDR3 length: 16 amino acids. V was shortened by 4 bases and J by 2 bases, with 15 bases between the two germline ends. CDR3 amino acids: CASSLHGLGGNQPQHF. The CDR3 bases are TGTGCCAGCAGTTTGCACGGGCTTGGAGGCAATCAGCCCCAGCATTTT.

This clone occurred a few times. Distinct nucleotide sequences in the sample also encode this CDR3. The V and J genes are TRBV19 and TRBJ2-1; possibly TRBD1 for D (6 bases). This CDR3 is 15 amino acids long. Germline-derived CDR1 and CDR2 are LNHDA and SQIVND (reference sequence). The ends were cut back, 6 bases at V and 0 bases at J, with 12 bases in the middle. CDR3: CASRPDRSSYNEQFF. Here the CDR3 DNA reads TGTGCCAGTAGACCTGACAGGAGCTCCTACAATGAGCAGTTCTTC. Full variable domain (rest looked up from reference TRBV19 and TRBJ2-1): DGGITQSPKYLFRKEGQNVTLSCEQNLNHDAMYWYRQDPGQGLRLIYYSQIVNDFQKGDIAEGYSVSREKKESFPLTVTSAQKNPTAFYLCASRPDRSSYNEQFFGPGTRLTVL.

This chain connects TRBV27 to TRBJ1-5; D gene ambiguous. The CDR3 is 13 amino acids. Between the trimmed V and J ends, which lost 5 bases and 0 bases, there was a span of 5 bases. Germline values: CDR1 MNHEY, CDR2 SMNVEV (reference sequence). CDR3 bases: TGTGCCAGCAGTGCCTTTAGCAATCAGCCCCAGCATTTT. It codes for CASSAFSNQPQHF.

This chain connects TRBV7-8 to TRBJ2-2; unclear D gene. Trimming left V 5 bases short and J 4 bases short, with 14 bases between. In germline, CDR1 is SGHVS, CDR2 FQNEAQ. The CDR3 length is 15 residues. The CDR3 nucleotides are TGTGCCAGCAGCGGGATTCGGGCAGTCACCGGGGAGCTGTTTTTT. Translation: CASSGIRAVTGELFF.

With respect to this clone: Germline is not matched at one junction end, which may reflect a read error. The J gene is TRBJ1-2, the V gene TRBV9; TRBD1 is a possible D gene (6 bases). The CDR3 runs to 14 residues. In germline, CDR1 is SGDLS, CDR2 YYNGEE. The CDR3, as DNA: TGTGCCAGCAGCGACAGAGGGGGTAACTATAGCTACACCTTC. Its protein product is CASSDRGGNYSYTF.

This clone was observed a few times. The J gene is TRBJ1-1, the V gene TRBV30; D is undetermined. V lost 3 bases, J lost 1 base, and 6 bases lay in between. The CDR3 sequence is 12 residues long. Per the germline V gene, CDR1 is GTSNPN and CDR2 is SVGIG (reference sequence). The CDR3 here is CAWSGWNTEAFF. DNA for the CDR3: TGTGCCTGGAGCGGGTGGAACACTGAAGCTTTCTTT.

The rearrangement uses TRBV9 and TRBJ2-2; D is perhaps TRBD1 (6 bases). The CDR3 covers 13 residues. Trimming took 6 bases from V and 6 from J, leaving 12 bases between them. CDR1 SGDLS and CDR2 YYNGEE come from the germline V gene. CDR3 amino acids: CASNLGTPGELFF. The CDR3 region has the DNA TGTGCCAGCAACCTCGGGACACCCGGGGAGCTGTTTTTT.